The 27 T cell receptor beta chains below were found in one sample sequenced in a study of cytomegalovirus exposure and HLA in healthy donors. Both 60 Vbeta primers and 13 Jbeta primers went into the PCR. Here immunoSEQ multiplex PCR was the method, and the copy in TCRdb shows in-frame clones only, minus some. This table holds fewer than 150,000 clones, roughly 80% found once. The specimen was PBMCs. These receptor sequences come from a middle-aged woman in good health and CMV-seropositive.

This clone occurred once. This sequence joins TRBV19 and TRBJ2-1; 12 nucleotides line up with TRBD2. The CDR3 sequence is 16 residues long. V gave up 3 bases and J gave up 8 bases; unmatched junction bases: 8. Germline assignment: CDR1 LNHDA and CDR2 SQIVND (reference sequence). CDR3 coding DNA: TGTGCCAGTAGTATCTGGTCTAGCGGGAGGGCCTATGAGCAGTTCTTC. It is translated as CASSIWSSGRAYEQFF.

The table lists this clone with a count of one. J is TRBJ1-4 and V is TRBV7-9, with D possibly being TRBD1 (6 bases). Trimming cost V 1 base and J 8 bases, with 11 bases left between them. The CDR3 runs 14 residues. Germline V lookup: CDR1 SEHNR, CDR2 FQNEAQ (reference sequence). CDR3 sequence: CASSLGRGREKLFF. The CDR3 region has the DNA TGTGCCAGCAGCTTAGGCAGGGGACGGGAAAAACTGTTTTTT.

V usage is TRBV11-2 and J usage is TRBJ2-3, with 11 bases aligning to TRBD2. The ends lost 3 bases at V and 2 bases at J; junction bases unmatched: 1. Per the germline V gene, CDR1 is SGHAT and CDR2 is FQNNGV. The CDR3 totals 15 residues. The CDR3, as DNA: TGTGCCAGCAGCTTTAGCGGGAGGGCCACAGATACGCAGTATTTT. As protein: CASSFSGRATDTQYF.

V is TRBV11-2 and J is TRBJ2-7, with D maybe TRBD2 (5 bases). The V gene's germline CDR1 is SGHAT and CDR2 FQNNGV. This CDR3 region has 16 residues. V lost 6 bases to trimming and J lost 0 bases, with 18 bases between them. The CDR3 spells CASSSSGKARSYEQYF. As DNA, the CDR3 is TGTGCCAGCAGTTCGTCGGGAAAGGCCCGCTCCTACGAGCAGTACTTC.

The chain recombines TRBV2 with TRBJ2-3, with 7 nucleotides matching TRBD1. CDR1 is SNHLY, CDR2 FYNNEI, per germline. V dropped 7 bases and J dropped 0; count of bases not matched to a gene: 10. CDR3 length equals 16 residues. The CDR3 protein is CASMTPYRGSTDTQYF. CDR3 nucleotides: TGTGCCAGCATGACCCCCTACAGGGGTAGCACAGATACGCAGTATTTT. The full variable domain, its missing parts supplied by reference TRBV2 and TRBJ2-3, is EPEVTQTPSHQVTQMGQEVILRCVPISNHLYFYWYRQILGQKVEFLVSFYNNEISEKSEIFDDQFSVERPDGSNFTLKIRSTKLEDSAMYFCASMTPYRGSTDTQYFGPGTRLTVL.

The rearrangement links TRBV5-1 to TRBJ2-1; 7 nucleotides line up with TRBD1. Looked up from germline, CDR1 is SGHRS and CDR2 is YFSETQ. V lost 4 bases and J lost 3; bases outside the gene matches: 1. The CDR3 covers 13 residues. CDR3 sequence (DNA): TGCGCCAGCAGCGGGGACAGCTACAATGAGCAGTTCTTC. Residues: CASSGDSYNEQFF. Combining the CDR3 with reference TRBV5-1 and TRBJ2-1 gives the whole variable domain KAGVTQTPRYLIKTRGQQVTLSCSPISGHRSVSWYQQTPGQGLQFLFEYFSETQRNKGNFPGRFSGRQFSNSRSEMNVSTLELGDSALYLCASSGDSYNEQFFGPGTRLTVL.

The chain employs TRBV7-2 and TRBJ2-3; D remains ambiguous. V lost 1 base and J 1 base, leaving 9 bases between the germline ends. The length of the CDR3 is 15 residues. Germline V lookup: CDR1 SGHTA, CDR2 FQGNSA. CDR3 sequence (DNA): TGTGCCAGCAGCTTAGATGATGGCCGCACAGATACGCAGTATTTT. It is translated as CASSLDDGRTDTQYF.

This chain links TRBV11-2 with TRBJ2-5, with TRBD1 matching over 8 bases. The end of the DNA is better explained by TRBJ2-7, so the J call may be wrong. Germline V gene data show CDR1 as SGHAT and CDR2 as FQNNGV. The CDR3 has 14 amino acids. CDR3 in DNA: TGTGCCAGCAGCTCCCACAGGGGGACCTACGAGCAGTACTTC. Its translation is CASSSHRGTYEQYF.

V gene TRBV6-5 combines with J gene TRBJ2-2; D not certain. Germline assignment: CDR1 MNHEY and CDR2 SVGAGI. The CDR3 is 12 amino acids. The V and J ends lost 4 bases and 7 bases respectively, with 7 bases between them. The CDR3 protein is CASSSTSGELFF. The CDR3 DNA reads as TGTGCCAGCAGTTCTACGAGCGGGGAGCTGTTTTTT.

The chain uses TRBV27 and TRBJ2-1; 8 bases align to TRBD2. With 8 bases clipped from V and 0 bases from J, the junction kept 18 bases outside the gene matches. The germline V gene encodes CDR1 MNHEY and CDR2 SMNVEV (reference sequence). The CDR3 has 19 residues. The CDR3: CASEIPSGGVTHSYNEQFF. Here the CDR3 DNA reads TGTGCCAGCGAAATTCCGAGCGGGGGAGTTACACACTCCTACAATGAGCAGTTCTTC.

The rearrangement joins TRBV9 to TRBJ1-1; D is possibly TRBD1 (5 bases). V was clipped by 0 bases and J by 4 bases, with 16 bases between them. CDR1 SGDLS and CDR2 YYNGEE come from the germline V gene. The CDR3 extends over 16 amino acids. The CDR3 region is CASSVEAGPMVTEAFF. The CDR3 bases are TGTGCCAGCAGCGTAGAAGCGGGACCGATGGTCACTGAAGCTTTCTTT.

There are a few counts of this clone. V usage is TRBV7-9 and J usage is TRBJ2-7, with 13 positions matching TRBD2. The CDR3 loop spans 14 amino acids. Trimming at V came to 5 bases and at J to 7 bases, leaving 5 bases not matched to a gene. Germline CDR1 and CDR2: SEHNR and FQNEAQ (reference sequence). The CDR3 loop is CASSPGLAGEEQYF. CDR3 sequence (DNA): TGTGCCAGCAGCCCAGGACTAGCGGGGGAGGAGCAGTACTTC.

This clone was recorded only once. V usage is TRBV30 and J usage is TRBJ1-3; D possibly corresponds to TRBD1 (6 bases). V shed 0 bases and J shed 7 bases, with 10 bases lying between them. The CDR3 has 13 amino acids. Germline V gene lookup returns CDR1 GTSNPN and CDR2 SVGIG (reference sequence). The DNA for the CDR3 is TGTGCCTGGAGTGTGTCAGGGGTCAACACCATATATTTT. Its protein is CAWSVSGVNTIYF. The full variable domain, its missing parts supplied by reference TRBV30 and TRBJ1-3, is SQTIHQWPATLVQPVGSPLSLECTVEGTSNPNLYWYRQAAGRGLQLLFYSVGIGQISSEVPQNLSASRPQDRQFILSSKKLLLSDSGFYLCAWSVSGVNTIYFGEGSWLTVV.

J is TRBJ2-5 and V is TRBV5-1, with 7 nucleotides matching TRBD2. The junction had 12 bases not matched to a gene; V was cut back by 0 bases and J by 7 bases. CDR3 length: 16 residues. In germline, CDR1 is SGHRS, CDR2 YFSETQ. CDR3 region: CASSLVSSGAWGTQYF. DNA for the CDR3: TGCGCCAGCAGCTTGGTCTCTAGCGGCGCCTGGGGGACCCAGTACTTC.

This chain connects TRBV5-1 to TRBJ2-7; D not certain. Deletions cut 1 base from V and 13 bases from J, with 24 bases between. CDR1 and CDR2 (germline): SGHRS, YFSETQ. The CDR3 runs to 15 residues. CDR3 DNA sequence: TGCGCCAGCAGCTTGTCTTCTGACGGAACTGCGCGGAGTTACTTC. Translating gives CASSLSSDGTARSYF.

The chain has TRBV18 and TRBJ1-4; 9 nucleotides agree with TRBD1. Germline CDR1 is KGHSH and CDR2 is LQKENI. The CDR3 is made up of 15 amino acids. The junction had 4 bases not matched to a gene; V was cut back by 3 bases and J by 5 bases. The CDR3 DNA follows: TGTGCCAGCTCACCCGGGACAGGGAGGAATGAAAAACTGTTTTTT. This codes for CASSPGTGRNEKLFF. The whole variable domain, remainder taken from reference TRBV18 and TRBJ1-4, is NAGVMQNPRHLVRRRGQEARLRCSPMKGHSHVYWYRQLPEEGLKFMVYLQKENIIDESGMPKERFSAEFPKEGPSILRIQQVVRGDSAAYFCASSPGTGRNEKLFFGSGTQLSVL.

V and J are TRBV2 and TRBJ1-5, with TRBD1 identical over 10 bases. Germline V gene sequence: CDR1 SNHLY, CDR2 FYNNEI. The CDR3 consists of 15 residues. V lost 4 bases, J lost 4 bases, and 4 bases stayed unmatched. The CDR3 nucleotides read TGTGCCAGCAGTGCCCGACAGGGGGCTAATCAGCCCCAGCATTTT. The encoded protein is CASSARQGANQPQHF.

The chain employs TRBV9 and TRBJ2-3; 7 bases align to TRBD1. Germline values: CDR1 SGDLS, CDR2 YYNGEE. The CDR3 has 16 amino acids. The V segment lost 5 bases and the J segment 2 bases; nucleotides outside the gene matches: 11. The CDR3 DNA reads TGTGCCAGCAGTCAACAGGGGTGGGGGAACACAGATACGCAGTATTTT. Translated, it gives CASSQQGWGNTDTQYF. The full variable domain, completed using reference TRBV9 and TRBJ2-3, is DSGVTQTPKHLITATGQRVTLRCSPRSGDLSVYWYQQSLDQGLQFLIQYYNGEERAKGNILERFSAQQFPDLHSELNLSSLELGDSALYFCASSQQGWGNTDTQYFGPGTRLTVL.

V and J are TRBV6-1 and TRBJ2-3, with D perhaps TRBD1 (6 bases). Germline V gives CDR1 MNHNS, CDR2 SASEGT. V lost 6 bases to trimming and J lost 4 bases, with 14 bases between them. This CDR3 spans 14 amino acids. This CDR3 reads CASREQQGPDTQYF. CDR3 coding DNA: TGTGCCAGCAGAGAACAACAGGGTCCAGATACGCAGTATTTT.

V usage is TRBV4-3 and J usage is TRBJ1-4; maybe TRBD1 (5 bases). Per germline, CDR1 LGHNA and CDR2 YSLEER. Deletions cut 1 base from V and 4 bases from J, with 10 bases between. The CDR3 loop spans 15 amino acids. The CDR3 reads CASSQVGGYNEKLFF. Written as DNA, the CDR3 is TGCGCCAGCAGCCAAGTGGGGGGATATAATGAAAAACTGTTTTTT.

This clone appeared a single time. This rearrangement joins TRBV10-1 to TRBJ1-6; D is uncertain. This CDR3 has 16 residues. Trimming pared 3 bases from V and 1 base from J, leaving 10 bases between. Germline CDR1 and CDR2: WNHNN and SYGVQD (reference sequence). CDR3 DNA: TGCGCCAGCAGTGATTTGAGGGCTTCCTATAATTCACCCCTCCACTTT. Protein product: CASSDLRASYNSPLHF.

Judged by abundance, this clone is medium-sized (0.01 to 0.1%). The chain couples TRBV6-4 to TRBJ2-3; a weak D match, TRBD2 (6 bases). Trimming shortened V by 2 bases and J by 0 bases, and 9 bases separated the two germline ends. The CDR3 sequence is 15 residues long. Germline V gene data show CDR1 as MRHNA and CDR2 as SNTAGT. For the CDR3, the DNA is TGTGCCAGCAGTGACGGGCGGGGCAGCACAGATACGCAGTATTTT. Its translation is CASSDGRGSTDTQYF.

The count of this clone is one. The V and J genes are TRBV27 and TRBJ2-7, with a possible D match to TRBD1 (6 bases). Trimming left V 4 bases short and J 4 bases short, with 11 bases between. Germline CDR1 MNHEY, CDR2 SMNVEV (reference sequence). The CDR3 consists of 13 residues. DNA of the CDR3: TGTGCCAGCAGTTCTGGGGGCTGGTACGAGCAGTACTTC. It is translated as CASSSGGWYEQYF.

V usage is TRBV6-1 and J usage is TRBJ2-7, with TRBD1 identical over 7 bases. With V trimmed by 6 bases and J by 2 bases, 7 bases remained unmatched. The CDR3 loop spans 14 amino acids. CDR1 and CDR2 from the germline V gene are MNHNS and SASEGT. The CDR3 DNA follows: TGTGCCAGCAGCACCGACAGGGACACCTACGAGCAGTACTTC. Protein product: CASSTDRDTYEQYF.

V is TRBV6-1 and J is TRBJ2-5, with 9 bases aligning to TRBD1. The germline V gene has CDR1 MNHNS and CDR2 SASEGT. The ends lost 6 bases at V and 2 bases at J; junction bases unmatched: 7. CDR3 length equals 15 residues. CDR3 in DNA: TGTGCCAGCAGGAGGGACAGGGTAGGACAAGAGACCCAGTACTTC. Protein product: CASRRDRVGQETQYF.

This chain's CDR3 is CAIRQNTGELFF. The CDR3 nucleotides read TGTGCCATCAGACAGAACACCGGGGAGCTGTTTTTT. The gene calls are TRBV10-3 and TRBJ2-2, with unresolved D. Germline assignment: CDR1 ENHRY and CDR2 SYGVKD. Trimming stripped 6 bases from V and 1 base from J, with 3 bases between. This CDR3 is built from 12 residues.

The table lists this clone with a few counts. The chain uses TRBV4-2 and TRBJ2-3, with 11 bases that match TRBD2. The CDR3 runs 16 residues. Germline loops: CDR1 LGHNA, CDR2 YNFKEQ. The V segment lost 4 bases and the J segment 0 bases; nucleotides outside the gene matches: 3. The CDR3 reads CASSLLAGGSTDTQYF. The CDR3 nucleotides read TGTGCCAGCAGCCTCTTAGCGGGGGGGAGCACAGATACGCAGTATTTT.